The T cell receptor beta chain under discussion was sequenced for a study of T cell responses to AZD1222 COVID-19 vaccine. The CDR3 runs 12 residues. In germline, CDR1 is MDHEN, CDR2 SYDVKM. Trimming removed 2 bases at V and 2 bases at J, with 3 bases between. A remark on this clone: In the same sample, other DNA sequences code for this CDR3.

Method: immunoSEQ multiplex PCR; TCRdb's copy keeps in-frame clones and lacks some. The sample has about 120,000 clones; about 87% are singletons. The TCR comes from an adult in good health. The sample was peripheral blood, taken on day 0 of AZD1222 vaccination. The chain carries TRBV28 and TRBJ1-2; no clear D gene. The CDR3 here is CASSLLNYGYTF. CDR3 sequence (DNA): TGTGCCAGCAGTTTACTGAACTATGGCTACACCTTC.